These 25 T cell receptor beta chains were sequenced from one sample in a study of CD8+ T cells in alopecia areata. It was cDNA, reverse transcribed from extracted RNA, that served as the sequencing template. Profiling relied on immunoSEQ multiplex PCR, and the TCRdb table lists in-frame clones only, not all of them. The sample consists of more than 95,000 clones, approximately 58% of them appearing once. Sequencing was done on a sample of CD4+ T cells sorted from blood. Receptor source: a human donor in good health.

The chain employs TRBV4-2 and TRBJ2-6; 10 positions match TRBD1. The germline V gene has CDR1 LGHNA and CDR2 YNFKEQ. There are 18 residues in the CDR3. The trim removed 1 base at V and 0 bases at J, leaving 3 bases unmatched. CDR3 in amino acids: CASSQVGQGFSGANVLTF. The CDR3 DNA reads as TGTGCCAGCAGCCAAGTGGGACAGGGGTTCTCTGGGGCCAACGTCCTGACTTTC.

This clone has a handful of counts. This chain uses TRBV15 with TRBJ2-2; possible D gene TRBD2, 7 bases. Looked up from germline, CDR1 is LNHNV and CDR2 is YYDKDF (reference sequence). The germline V and J ends were trimmed by 5 bases and 2 bases, with 18 bases remaining between them. The CDR3 loop spans 17 amino acids. The CDR3 protein is CATSSPRWGGNTGELFF. CDR3 DNA sequence: TGTGCCACCAGCTCCCCCCGGTGGGGGGGCAACACCGGGGAGCTGTTTTTT.

This rearrangement joins TRBV15 to TRBJ2-1; 9 bases agree with TRBD2. Germline loops: CDR1 LNHNV, CDR2 YYDKDF (reference sequence). With 0 bases clipped from V and 7 bases from J, the junction kept 22 bases outside the gene matches. The CDR3 extends over 21 amino acids. CDR3 in amino acids: CATSRDRTAGGRPFGSNEQFF. CDR3 nucleotides: TGTGCCACCAGCAGAGATCGTACAGCGGGGGGCCGTCCGTTCGGATCGAATGAGCAGTTCTTC.

This clone was counted only a few times. This rearrangement joins TRBV19 to TRBJ1-5; D gene ambiguous. The CDR3 runs to 15 residues. Germline loops: CDR1 LNHDA, CDR2 SQIVND (reference sequence). Trimming stripped 3 bases from V and 9 bases from J, with 18 bases between. The CDR3 loop is CASSIEQNARSPQHF. CDR3 bases: TGTGCCAGTAGTATCGAGCAGAACGCTCGATCGCCCCAGCATTTT.

This sequence joins TRBV29-1 and TRBJ2-5; D is unresolved. This CDR3 has 14 residues. Trimming stripped 5 bases from V and 5 bases from J, with 18 bases between. CDR1 and CDR2 (germline): SQVTM, ANQGSEA. The CDR3, as DNA: TGCAGCGTTACTGTCAGTCCTCCTGCGGAGACCCAGTACTTC. Its translation is CSVTVSPPAETQYF.

The chain links TRBV11-2 to TRBJ1-6; D remains ambiguous. Germline V gene sequence: CDR1 SGHAT, CDR2 FQNNGV. The CDR3 runs 14 residues. Deletions cut 5 bases from V and 13 bases from J, with 18 bases between. Written as DNA, the CDR3 is TGTGCCAGCAGCCAAGCCCAACGGGAATACCCCCTCCACTTT. Its protein product is CASSQAQREYPLHF.

The table lists this clone with a few counts. The chain uses TRBV6-1 and TRBJ2-1; unclear D gene. This CDR3 is 11 amino acids long. Trimming stripped 5 bases from V and 15 bases from J, with 14 bases between. Germline assignment: CDR1 MNHNS and CDR2 SASEGT. CDR3: CASSYPPKSFF. The CDR3 nucleotides are TGTGCCAGCAGTTACCCCCCGAAGTCGTTCTTC.

This rearrangement joins TRBV9 to TRBJ2-5; 7 bases are shared with TRBD2. This CDR3 has 15 amino acids. V dropped 2 bases and J dropped 2; count of bases not matched to a gene: 6. The germline gives CDR1 SGDLS, CDR2 YYNGEE. DNA for the CDR3: TGTGCCAGCAGCGTTACTAGCGCCATACAAGAGACCCAGTACTTC. This gives the protein CASSVTSAIQETQYF. Full variable domain (remainder filled in from reference TRBV9 and TRBJ2-5): DSGVTQTPKHLITATGQRVTLRCSPRSGDLSVYWYQQSLDQGLQFLIQYYNGEERAKGNILERFSAQQFPDLHSELNLSSLELGDSALYFCASSVTSAIQETQYFGPGTRLLVL.

This clone was counted between two and nine times. V gene TRBV30 combines with J gene TRBJ1-6; D perhaps matches TRBD1 (6 bases). The CDR3 has 13 residues. V lost 3 bases, J lost 10 bases, and 13 bases lay in between. Germline V lookup: CDR1 GTSNPN, CDR2 SVGIG (reference sequence). The chain's CDR3 is CAWSPGVGSPLHF. CDR3 in DNA: TGTGCCTGGAGCCCAGGGGTCGGCTCACCCCTCCACTTT.

V is TRBV6-5 and J is TRBJ2-7, with D possibly being TRBD2 (6 bases). The CDR3 is 13 residues long. Germline V gives CDR1 MNHEY, CDR2 SVGAGI. V lost 8 bases and J 2 bases, leaving 13 bases between the germline ends. In DNA, the CDR3 is TGTGCCAGCCTCGGCGGGGAGACCTACGAGCAGTACTTC. As protein: CASLGGETYEQYF.

As for this clone: Other DNA sequences of this sample code for an identical CDR3. The chain employs TRBV6-5 and TRBJ2-7, with D hard to call. V lost 6 bases and J lost 2, with 8 bases in between. The CDR3 consists of 12 residues. The V gene's germline CDR1 is MNHEY and CDR2 SVGAGI. CDR3 sequence reads: CASRDRTYEQYF. CDR3 nucleotides: TGTGCCAGCAGGGACCGAACCTACGAGCAGTACTTC.

This clone was seen once. The chain employs TRBV29-1 and TRBJ1-1, with D possibly TRBD1 on 6 matching bases. Trimming removed 1 base at V and 4 bases at J, with 10 bases between. Germline loops: CDR1 SQVTM, CDR2 ANQGSEA. This CDR3 spans 13 amino acids. CDR3 loop: CSVEVQGITEAFF. Here the CDR3 DNA reads TGCAGCGTTGAAGTACAGGGAATCACTGAAGCTTTCTTT. The whole variable domain, remainder taken from reference TRBV29-1 and TRBJ1-1, is SAVISQKPSRDICQRGTSLTIQCQVDSQVTMMFWYRQQPGQSLTLIATANQGSEATYESGFVIDKFPISRPNLTFSTLTVSNMSPEDSSIYLCSVEVQGITEAFFGQGTRLTVV.

CDR3 sequence (DNA): TGTGCCAGCAGGACCGGGCCGCCTAACTATGGCTACACCTTC. It is translated as CASRTGPPNYGYTF. The rearrangement links TRBV6-1 to TRBJ1-2; D remains unclear. V was shortened by 6 bases and J by 0 bases, with 11 bases between the two germline ends. The CDR3 spans 14 residues. The germline CDR1 and CDR2 sequences are MNHNS and SASEGT.

The V call is TRBV30, the J call TRBJ2-1; perhaps D is TRBD1 or TRBD2 (5 bases each). This CDR3 has 14 residues. Germline V gives CDR1 GTSNPN, CDR2 SVGIG (reference sequence). V dropped 4 bases and J dropped 2 bases, with 12 bases sitting between them. The chain's CDR3 is CAWMGLGAYNEQFF. CDR3 coding DNA: TGTGCCTGGATGGGCTTGGGGGCCTACAATGAGCAGTTCTTC.

The rearrangement uses TRBV29-1 and TRBJ1-2; 8 nucleotides align to TRBD1. Germline values: CDR1 SQVTM, CDR2 ANQGSEA. V lost 4 bases and J lost 7; bases outside the gene matches: 2. CDR3 size: 11 residues. The CDR3 protein is CSVVQGGGYTF. DNA for the CDR3: TGCAGCGTTGTACAGGGGGGTGGCTACACCTTC.

V is TRBV11-2 and J is TRBJ1-1; D uncertain. Between the trimmed V and J ends, which lost 6 bases and 3 bases, there was a span of 11 bases. The length of the CDR3 is 13 residues. Germline CDR1 reads SGHAT; CDR2 reads FQNNGV. For the CDR3, the DNA is TGTGCCAGCAGATTTGGCTCTGACACTGAAGCTTTCTTT. This sequence encodes CASRFGSDTEAFF.

This chain connects TRBV30 to TRBJ1-1; tentative D call: TRBD1 (5 bases). V was clipped by 4 bases and J by 2 bases, with 11 bases between them. Germline V gene sequence: CDR1 GTSNPN, CDR2 SVGIG (reference sequence). The CDR3 has 13 residues. Written as DNA, the CDR3 is TGTGCCTGGACTCCCGGGGCTAACACTGAAGCTTTCTTT. Translating it yields CAWTPGANTEAFF. Using reference TRBV30 and TRBJ1-1 for the parts outside the CDR3, the full variable domain is SQTIHQWPATLVQPVGSPLSLECTVEGTSNPNLYWYRQAAGRGLQLLFYSVGIGQISSEVPQNLSASRPQDRQFILSSKKLLLSDSGFYLCAWTPGANTEAFFGQGTRLTVV.

This clone was detected only a few times. The chain joins TRBV21-1 to TRBJ2-1; the D call TRBD2 from the table was never checked on the DNA. TRBV21-1 is deemed a pseudogene. The CDR3 is 16 amino acids. The CDR3 region has the DNA TGTGCCAGCAGCAAAGAATTCACGGGCTCCTACAATGAGCAGTTCTTC. It yields the protein CASSKEFTGSYNEQFF.

This chain uses TRBV15 with TRBJ1-2; tentatively, D is TRBD1 (6 bases). The germline V gene encodes CDR1 LNHNV and CDR2 YYDKDF (reference sequence). Deletions cut 0 bases from V and 4 bases from J, with 9 bases between. The CDR3 runs 14 residues. The CDR3 loop is CATSREKGGYGYTF. CDR3 in DNA: TGTGCCACCAGCAGAGAGAAGGGGGGCTATGGCTACACCTTC.

This clone was picked up one time. The V and J genes are TRBV29-1 and TRBJ2-7; TRBD1 might be the D (6 bases). The germline CDR1 and CDR2 sequences are SQVTM and ANQGSEA. CDR3 length: 13 residues. Trimming took 7 bases from V and 0 from J, leaving 13 bases between them. The CDR3 region has the DNA TGCAGCGGTCTTACAGGGAGCTCCTACGAGCAGTACTTC. Protein: CSGLTGSSYEQYF.

In this sample, this clone turned up once. This chain joins TRBV25-1 and TRBJ2-2; 8 positions match TRBD2. The ends lost 4 bases at V and 6 bases at J; junction bases unmatched: 4. Germline V gene sequence: CDR1 MGHDK, CDR2 SYGVNS. The CDR3 loop spans 14 amino acids. CDR3 nucleotides: TGTGCCAGCAGTGGGGCCGGGAGGGCCGGGGAGCTGTTTTTT. It codes for CASSGAGRAGELFF.

The CDR3 sequence: CASSGAIQETQYF. CDR3 in DNA: TGTGCCAGCAGTGGAGCTATTCAAGAGACCCAGTACTTC. V gene TRBV2 combines with J gene TRBJ2-5; D is uncertain. Germline CDR1 and CDR2: SNHLY and FYNNEI. The CDR3 runs to 13 residues. V was shortened by 4 bases and J by 2 bases, with 8 bases between the two germline ends.

This clone was seen a handful of times. This chain uses TRBV7-9 with TRBJ1-1; 7 bases fit TRBD1. V dropped 5 bases and J dropped 2; count of bases not matched to a gene: 8. Germline V lookup: CDR1 SEHNR, CDR2 FQNEAQ (reference sequence). The CDR3 sequence is 15 residues long. This CDR3 is CASSQRDSYNTEAFF. Here the CDR3 DNA reads TGTGCCAGCAGCCAAAGGGACAGCTATAACACTGAAGCTTTCTTT.

The CDR3 nucleotides read TGCGCCAGCAGTTACATAGGGACAGGGCTTGGTGATGAGCAGTTCTTC. This codes for CASSYIGTGLGDEQFF. The chain employs TRBV5-1 and TRBJ2-1; 9 bases are shared with TRBD1. Germline values: CDR1 SGHRS, CDR2 YFSETQ. V trimming: 5 bases; J trimming: 8 bases; junction bases outside the gene matches: 14. CDR3 length: 16 amino acids.

This sequence joins TRBV7-8 and TRBJ2-3; 9 bases fit TRBD2. The germline gives CDR1 SGHVS, CDR2 FQNEAQ. This CDR3 has 16 amino acids. The J segment lost 0 bases and the V segment lost 1 base, leaving 2 bases of the junction unmatched. DNA of the CDR3: TGTGCCAGCAGCTTAGGGCTAGCGGGGAGCACAGATACGCAGTATTTT. This encodes CASSLGLAGSTDTQYF. Full variable domain (outside the CDR3, taken from reference TRBV7-8 and TRBJ2-3): GAGVSQSPRYKVAKRGQDVALRCDPISGHVSLFWYQQALGQGPEFLTYFQNEAQLDKSGLPSDRFFAERPEGSVSTLKIQRTQQEDSAVYLCASSLGLAGSTDTQYFGPGTRLTVL.